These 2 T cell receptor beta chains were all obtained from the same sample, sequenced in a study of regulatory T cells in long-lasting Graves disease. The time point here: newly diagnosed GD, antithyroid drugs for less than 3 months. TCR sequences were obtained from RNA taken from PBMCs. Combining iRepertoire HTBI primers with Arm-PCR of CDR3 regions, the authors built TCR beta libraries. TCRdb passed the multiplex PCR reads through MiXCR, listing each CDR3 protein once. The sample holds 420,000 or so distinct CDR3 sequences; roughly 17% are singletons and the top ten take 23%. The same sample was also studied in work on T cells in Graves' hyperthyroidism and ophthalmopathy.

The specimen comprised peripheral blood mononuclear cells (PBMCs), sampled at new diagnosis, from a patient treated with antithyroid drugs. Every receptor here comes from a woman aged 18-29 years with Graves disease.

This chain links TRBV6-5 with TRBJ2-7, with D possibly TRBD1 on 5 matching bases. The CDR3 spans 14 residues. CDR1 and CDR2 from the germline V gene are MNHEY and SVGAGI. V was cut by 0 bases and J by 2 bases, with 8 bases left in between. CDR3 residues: CASSYSPGPYEQYF. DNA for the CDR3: TGTGCCAGCAGTTACTCTCCAGGGCCCTACGAGCAGTACTTC.

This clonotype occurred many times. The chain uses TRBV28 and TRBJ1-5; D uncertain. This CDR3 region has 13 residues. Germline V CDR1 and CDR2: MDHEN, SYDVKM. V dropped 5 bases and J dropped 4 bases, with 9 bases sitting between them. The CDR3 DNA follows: TGTGCCAGCAGTCAGAATAATAATCAGCCCCAGCATTTT. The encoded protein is CASSQNNNQPQHF.